The present entry profiles one T cell receptor beta chain with its context. Its antigen remains unknown. Using its own MiXCR run on the 5' RACE reads, TCRdb lists one record per CDR3 protein. The sample has roughly 720,000 distinct CDR3 sequences, about 20% seen once. CDR1 is SGHDT, CDR2 YYEEEE, per germline. Trimming shortened V by 3 bases and J by 0 bases, and 10 bases separated the two germline ends. CDR3 length: 15 amino acids. The data stem from a study of identical twins. Study results and caveats: Twin pairs had excess sharing that was weaker in beta out-of-frame sequences.

The same data also went into a second study, on T cells expressing NK-cell markers.

V gene TRBV5-6 combines with J gene TRBJ2-1; D gene ambiguous. The specimen sequenced was PBMCs. This clonotype was sampled from a woman under 30 in good health. In DNA, the CDR3 is TGTGCCAGCAGCTCCGGCTTCCTCTCCTACAATGAGCAGTTCTTC. Translation gives CASSSGFLSYNEQFF.